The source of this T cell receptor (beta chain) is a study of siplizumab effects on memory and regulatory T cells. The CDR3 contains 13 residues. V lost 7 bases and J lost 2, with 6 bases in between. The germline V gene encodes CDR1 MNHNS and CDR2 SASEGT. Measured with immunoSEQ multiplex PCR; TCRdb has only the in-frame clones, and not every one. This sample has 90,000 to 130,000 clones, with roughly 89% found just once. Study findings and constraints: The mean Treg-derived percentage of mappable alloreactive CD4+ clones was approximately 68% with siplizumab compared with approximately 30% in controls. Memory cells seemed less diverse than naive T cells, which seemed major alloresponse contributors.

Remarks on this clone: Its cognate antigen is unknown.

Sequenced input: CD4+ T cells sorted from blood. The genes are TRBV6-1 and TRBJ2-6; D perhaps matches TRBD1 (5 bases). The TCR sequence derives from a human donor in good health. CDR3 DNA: TGTGCCAGCATCAGGGCTGGGGCCAACGTCCTGACTTTC. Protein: CASIRAGANVLTF.